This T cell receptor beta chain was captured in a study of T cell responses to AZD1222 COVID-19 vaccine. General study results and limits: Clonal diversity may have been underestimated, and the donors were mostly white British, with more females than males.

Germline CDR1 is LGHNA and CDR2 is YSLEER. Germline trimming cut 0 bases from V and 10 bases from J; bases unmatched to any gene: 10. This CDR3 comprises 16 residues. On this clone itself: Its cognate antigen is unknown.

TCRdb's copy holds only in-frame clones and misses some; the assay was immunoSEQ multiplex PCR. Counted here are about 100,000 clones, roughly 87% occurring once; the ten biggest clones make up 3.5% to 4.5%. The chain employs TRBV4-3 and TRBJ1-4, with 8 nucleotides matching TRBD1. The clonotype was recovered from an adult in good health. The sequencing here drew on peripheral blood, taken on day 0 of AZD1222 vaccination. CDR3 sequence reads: CASSQEYGQGYGKLFF. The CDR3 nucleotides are TGCGCCAGCAGCCAAGAGTATGGACAGGGTTATGGAAAACTGTTTTTT.